A selection of T cell receptor beta chains follows, all from one sample in a study of blood T cell repertoires in COVID-19. Assay used: immunoSEQ multiplex PCR; TCRdb lists only in-frame clones, some missing. The sample records a few hundred thousand clones, about nine tenths being singletons. Sequencing was carried out using PBMCs or T cells enriched from blood (not recorded which). The receptor source for this set is a man younger than 30 who had recovered from COVID-19. CDR3s include the opening cysteine and the closing phenylalanine or tryptophan. Each record gives: CDR3 DNA, CDR3 protein, V gene, clone size, J gene, D gene. D genes are given only for firm matches. Clone size, where shown, is once, few, many, or a class for clones that have expanded.

TGTGCCAGCGCACTAGCGGCCTCCTACGAGCAGTACTTC | CASALAASYEQYF | TRBV27 | - | TRBJ2-7 | TRBD2
TGTGCCTGGAGTTCACAGAGCTATGGCTACACCTTC | CAWSSQSYGYTF | TRBV30 | - | TRBJ1-2 | -
TGTGCCAGCAGTCCAAACGCGAGACAGGAATCTTTT | CASSPNARQESF | TRBV21-1 | - | TRBJ1-1 | -
TGTGCCAGCATTCCCTCCCCGGGACTCCGGACATTAGGCAATGAGCAGTTCTTC | CASIPSPGLRTLGNEQFF | TRBV28 | once | TRBJ2-1 | -
TGCAGCGTTGAAGAAGGGGATCTTGGCTACACCTTC | CSVEEGDLGYTF | TRBV29-1 | - | TRBJ1-2 | -
TGTGCCAGCAGTCAGACTAGCGTGACCTACAATGAGCAGTTCTTC | CASSQTSVTYNEQFF | TRBV27 | - | TRBJ2-1 | TRBD2
TGTGCCAGTAGGAAGACGACTTCCTACAATGAGCAGTTCTTC | CASRKTTSYNEQFF | TRBV28 | - | TRBJ2-1 | -
TGTGCCACCAGCCGATCGGGACAGATTAATGAAAAACTGTTTTTT | CATSRSGQINEKLFF | TRBV15 | once | TRBJ1-4 | TRBD1
TGTGCCAGCAGCCAAGATCGTTACGAGCAGTACTTC | CASSQDRYEQYF | TRBV3-1/TRBV3-2 | - | TRBJ2-7 | -
TGTGCCATCAGTGAGTCCTGGACAGGGTTGGAGGAGTTCTTC | CAISESWTGLEEFF | TRBV10-3 | - | TRBJ2-1 | TRBD1
TGTGCCAGTAGGGACAGGGCCTCATATGGCTACACCTTC | CASRDRASYGYTF | TRBV19 | - | TRBJ1-2 | TRBD1
TGTGCCAGCAGCCAAGAGGGTCGGGGGAATTCACCCCTCCACTTT | CASSQEGRGNSPLHF | TRBV3-1/TRBV3-2 | - | TRBJ1-6 | -
TGTGCCAGCAGCTTAACAGGGGCTGGATCACCCCTCCACTTT | CASSLTGAGSPLHF | TRBV5-4 | - | TRBJ1-6 | TRBD1
TGCAGCGTTCGACCCGGACTAGCGGGGGACGAGCAGTACTTC | CSVRPGLAGDEQYF | TRBV29-1 | once | TRBJ2-7 | TRBD2
TGTGCCAGCTCACCCAGGCCGAATGAGCAGTTCTTC | CASSPRPNEQFF | TRBV18 | - | TRBJ2-1 | -